Given below is one T cell receptor (beta chain) in context. There are 14 residues in the CDR3. The germline gives CDR1 SGHNT, CDR2 YENEEA. The germline V and J ends were trimmed by 5 bases and 4 bases, with 13 bases remaining between them. In the authors' workflow: Counts of nucleated cells, estimated from reference gene primer amplification, were obtained. Sequencing was performed with immunoSEQ multiplex PCR; in TCRdb, only in-frame clones are kept and a portion is missing. The V and J calls and the clone size are those of that table, but D and trimming were determined from the DNA. The table has more than 15,000 clones, approximately 78% seen once. The sample comes from a study of blood T cell repertoires in COVID-19.

The sequence derives from a man aged 55-75 years with active or convalescent COVID-19. V is TRBV11-3 and J is TRBJ2-3, with D maybe TRBD2 (7 bases). Input material: peripheral blood. In nucleotides, the CDR3 is TGTGCCAGCAGCCCGGGCGGGGGCGCAGATACGCAGTATTTT. Amino acid sequence: CASSPGGGADTQYF.